These T cell receptor beta chains were read from a single sample in a study of blood T cell repertoires in COVID-19. Sequencing was performed with immunoSEQ multiplex PCR; in TCRdb, only in-frame clones are kept and a portion is missing. The sample lists fewer than 95,000 clones; about 89% were seen once. Material for sequencing was peripheral blood. These receptors all come from a man aged 45 to 65 with acute or convalescent COVID-19. CDR3s include the opening cysteine and the closing phenylalanine or tryptophan. Each record gives: J gene, D gene, V gene, clone size, CDR3 DNA, CDR3 protein. The D gene is left open where the match is weak. Not all rows give a size; the values are once, few, many and, for expanded clones, a class.

J: TRBJ2-1
D: TRBD1
V: TRBV5-1
size: .
DNA: TGCGCCAGCAGCTCGGGGACAGGGGGTATCAATGAGCAGTTCTTC
CDR3: CASSSGTGGINEQFF

J: TRBJ1-4
D: .
V: TRBV7-8
size: .
DNA: TGTGCCAGCAGCCCACGACAGCGGGCGGCGGAAAAACTGTTTTTT
CDR3: CASSPRQRAAEKLFF

J: TRBJ1-5
D: .
V: TRBV6-6
size: .
DNA: TGTGCCAGCAACGGGGAGAGCAATCAGCCCCAGCATTTT
CDR3: CASNGESNQPQHF

J: TRBJ1-5
D: .
V: TRBV30
size: .
DNA: TGTGCCTGGAGTGTACGAGCCACTCTCAATCAGCCCCAGCATTTT
CDR3: CAWSVRATLNQPQHF

J: TRBJ1-5
D: .
V: TRBV2
size: .
DNA: TGTGCCAGCAGCTTAAGTCGAATAGCGGGGCAGCCCCAGCATTTT
CDR3: CASSLSRIAGQPQHF

J: TRBJ2-1
D: TRBD2
V: TRBV7-9
size: .
DNA: TGTGCCAGCAGCTCTCCCCGATGGGGGGGGACTGCATCCAATGAGCAGTTCTTC
CDR3: CASSSPRWGGTASNEQFF

J: TRBJ2-1
D: TRBD2
V: TRBV4-1
size: .
DNA: TGCGCCAGCAGCCAAGATGGGGGGGGAGGGCGGAATGAGCAGTTCTTC
CDR3: CASSQDGGGGRNEQFF

J: TRBJ1-1
D: .
V: TRBV19
size: .
DNA: TGTGCCAGTAGTATAGAGGCAGAGCGGTACTTT
CDR3: CASSIEAERYF

J: TRBJ2-1
D: TRBD2
V: TRBV5-1
size: .
DNA: TGCGCCAGCAGCTTTTCCGCGGGGGTCTCCTACAATGAGCAGTTCTTC
CDR3: CASSFSAGVSYNEQFF

J: TRBJ2-3
D: TRBD2
V: TRBV28
size: .
DNA: TGTGCCAGCAGTTTTGTAGCGGGGACAGATACGCAGTATTTT
CDR3: CASSFVAGTDTQYF

J: TRBJ2-2
D: .
V: TRBV9
size: .
DNA: TGTGCCAGCAGCGTATCTAGCGTGAACACCGGGGAGCTGTTTTTT
CDR3: CASSVSSVNTGELFF

J: TRBJ2-3
D: TRBD2
V: TRBV5-1
size: .
DNA: TGCGCCAGCAGCTTGGAAGGGGACTACCGCACAGATACGCAGTATTTT
CDR3: CASSLEGDYRTDTQYF

J: TRBJ1-2
D: .
V: TRBV18
size: .
DNA: TGTGCCAGCTCAGTCGACAGAGAATATGGCTACACCTTC
CDR3: CASSVDREYGYTF

J: TRBJ2-5
D: .
V: TRBV21-1
size: .
DNA: TGTGCCAGCAGCAAGGGACAGGGGGCTCTGGAGACCCAGTACTTC
CDR3: CASSKGQGALETQYF

J: TRBJ2-3
D: .
V: TRBV12-3/TRBV12-4
size: .
DNA: TGTGCCAGCAGCTCGCGCGGCCCAGATACGCAGTATTTT
CDR3: CASSSRGPDTQYF

J: TRBJ1-1
D: TRBD1
V: TRBV28
size: .
DNA: TGTGCCAGCAGTTCCGGACAGGGGGCCTTTGAAGCTTTCTTT
CDR3: CASSSGQGAFEAFF

J: TRBJ1-6
D: .
V: TRBV27
size: .
DNA: TGTGCCAGCAGACGCAATTGGGAGGGGGGTAATTCACCCCTCCACTTT
CDR3: CASRRNWEGGNSPLHF

J: TRBJ2-2
D: TRBD2
V: TRBV7-3
size: .
DNA: TGTGCCAGCAGCTCAAGCGGGGGGTTTGTCGGGGAGCTGTTTTTT
CDR3: CASSSSGGFVGELFF

J: TRBJ1-5
D: .
V: TRBV3-1/TRBV3-2
size: .
DNA: TGTGCCAGCAGCCGGGGGCAGGACAATCAGCCCCAGCATTTT
CDR3: CASSRGQDNQPQHF

J: TRBJ2-1
D: .
V: TRBV5-1
size: .
DNA: TGCGCCAGCAGCCGCGAGGCGTCGGCATACTACAATGAGCAGTTCTTC
CDR3: CASSREASAYYNEQFF

J: TRBJ1-3
D: .
V: TRBV13
size: .
DNA: TGTGCCAGCTTGGATCAGGGGCACTCTGGAAACACCATATATTTT
CDR3: CASLDQGHSGNTIYF

J: TRBJ2-2
D: .
V: TRBV11-1
size: .
DNA: TGTGCCAGCAGCTTCTGGCAAACCGGGGAGCTGTTTTTT
CDR3: CASSFWQTGELFF

J: TRBJ1-3
D: .
V: TRBV3-1/TRBV3-2
size: .
DNA: TGTGCCAGCAGCCAAAGTGAGAATAGAAACACCATATATTTT
CDR3: CASSQSENRNTIYF

J: TRBJ1-2
D: TRBD1
V: TRBV2
size: .
DNA: TGTGCCAGCGCCACAGGGGGCTATGGCTACACCTTC
CDR3: CASATGGYGYTF

J: TRBJ1-4
D: TRBD1
V: TRBV7-6
size: once
DNA: TGTGCCAGCAGCCCGGGACAAGGGGGCACTAATGAAAAACTGTTTTTT
CDR3: CASSPGQGGTNEKLFF

J: TRBJ2-3
D: .
V: TRBV6-5
size: .
DNA: TGTGCCATCGGGACAGAGGGGGGAGATACGCAGTATTTT
CDR3: CAIGTEGGDTQYF

J: TRBJ1-1
D: TRBD1
V: TRBV29-1
size: .
DNA: TGCAGCGTTTTGGACAGGGTAACTGAAGCTTTCTTT
CDR3: CSVLDRVTEAFF

J: TRBJ2-2
D: .
V: TRBV24-1
size: few
DNA: TGTGCCACCGAGAAAACGAACACCGGGGAGCTGTTTTTT
CDR3: CATEKTNTGELFF

J: TRBJ2-5
D: TRBD2
V: TRBV10-3
size: once
DNA: TGTGCCATCAGGCTTGGACTAGCCGGAGAGACCCAGTACTTC
CDR3: CAIRLGLAGETQYF

J: TRBJ1-4
D: .
V: TRBV11-1
size: .
DNA: TGTGCCAGCAGCCCCGGGACAACTAATGAAAAACTGTTTTTT
CDR3: CASSPGTTNEKLFF

J: TRBJ1-5
D: .
V: TRBV4-2
size: .
DNA: TGTGCCAGCAGCCAAGTCTCAGATAGCAATCAGCCCCAGCATTTT
CDR3: CASSQVSDSNQPQHF